This is a list of T cell receptor beta chains from one sample in a study of beta chain features in type 1 diabetes. TCRdb keeps only in-frame clones here, not all; method: immunoSEQ multiplex PCR. The repertoire has around 250,000 clones, roughly 30% of them found once; the top ten carry 4%. Sequenced: central memory CD4+ T cells from blood. The receptors were sampled from a young man in good health. Both conserved end residues are part of each CDR3. The D gene is left open where the match is weak. Where a row states a size, it is once, few, many or the class of an expanded clone; other rows omit it.

J	D	size	V	CDR3	DNA
TRBJ1-1	TRBD1	-	TRBV29-1	CSGNRGNTEAFF	TGCAGCGGTAACAGGGGGAACACTGAAGCTTTCTTT
TRBJ2-3	TRBD2	-	TRBV30	CAWSGLAASTDTQYF	TGTGCCTGGAGCGGGCTAGCGGCTAGCACAGATACGCAGTATTTT
TRBJ1-1	-	few	TRBV25-1	CASSGNTEAFF	TGTGCCAGCAGTGGGAACACTGAAGCTTTCTTT
TRBJ2-5	TRBD2	-	TRBV29-1	CSVDLAGVETQYF	TGCAGCGTTGATCTAGCGGGGGTAGAGACCCAGTACTTC
TRBJ1-3	-	few	TRBV30	CAWSVGQSGNTIYF	TGTGCCTGGAGTGTTGGACAGTCTGGAAACACCATATATTTT
TRBJ2-7	-	few	TRBV29-1	CSVEDGTYEQYF	TGCAGCGTTGAAGATGGAACCTACGAGCAGTACTTC
TRBJ2-2	TRBD2	-	TRBV27	CASSSYSGPRGTGELFF	TGTGCCAGCAGTTCCTACTCCGGGCCGCGGGGGACCGGGGAGCTGTTTTTT
TRBJ1-3	-	-	TRBV30	CASTPSGNTIYF	TGTGCTTCGACTCCCTCTGGAAACACCATATATTTT
TRBJ2-1	TRBD2	-	TRBV10-1	CASRPTLAGGEQFF	TGCGCCAGCCGACCAACCCTAGCGGGGGGTGAGCAGTTCTTC
TRBJ1-5	-	few	TRBV7-2	CASSLGGGNQPQHF	TGTGCCAGCAGCTTAGGGGGCGGCAATCAGCCCCAGCATTTT
TRBJ2-5	-	-	TRBV7-2	CASSLERATQYF	TGTGCCAGCAGCTTAGAGAGGGCGACCCAGTACTTC
TRBJ1-5	-	-	TRBV19	CATADSVNQPQHF	TGTGCCACCGCTGACAGCGTCAATCAGCCCCAGCATTTT
TRBJ2-7	-	-	TRBV27	CASSPDRPITYEQYF	TGTGCCAGCAGTCCCGACAGGCCGATTACCTACGAGCAGTACTTC
TRBJ2-3	TRBD1	few	TRBV7-9	CASSLRQGAKDTQYF	TGTGCCAGCAGCTTGAGACAGGGGGCGAAAGATACGCAGTATTTT
TRBJ2-1	TRBD2	few	TRBV29-1	CSGTSKPYNEQFF	TGCAGCGGGACTAGTAAGCCCTACAATGAGCAGTTCTTC
TRBJ2-3	-	few	TRBV9	CASSPLEADTQYF	TGTGCCAGCAGCCCCCTGGAGGCCGATACGCAGTATTTT
TRBJ2-7	-	few	TRBV25-1	CASSEFGYEQYF	TGTGCCAGCAGTGAATTCGGCTACGAGCAGTACTTC
TRBJ1-1	TRBD1	-	TRBV27	CASSKTGGVTEAFF	TGTGCCAGCAGTAAGACAGGGGGGGTGACTGAAGCTTTCTTT
TRBJ1-2	-	few	TRBV5-4	CASSLGGLGYGYAF	TGTGCCAGCAGCCTGGGGGGCCTTGGCTATGGCTACGCCTTC
TRBJ1-2	-	few	TRBV10-3	CAISEVTGTGGYTF	TGTGCCATCAGTGAGGTGACGGGAACCGGTGGCTACACCTTC
TRBJ1-6	TRBD1	-	TRBV10-3	CAISDRGNSPLHF	TGTGCCATCTCGGACAGGGGGAATTCACCCCTCCACTTT
TRBJ2-1	-	many	TRBV7-8	CASSSERGNEQFF	TGTGCCAGCAGCTCGGAAAGGGGGAATGAGCAGTTCTTC
TRBJ1-2	TRBD1	-	TRBV30	CAWGDRDYGYTF	TGTGCCTGGGGGGACAGGGACTATGGCTACACCTTC
TRBJ2-3	TRBD2	few	TRBV7-2	CASSLRGSGEGDTQYF	TGTGCCAGCAGCCTTCGTGGTAGCGGGGAGGGAGATACGCAGTATTTT
TRBJ2-3	TRBD2	few	TRBV5-4	CASSFRLTSGSTDTQYF	TGTGCCAGCAGCTTCCGCTTGACTAGCGGTAGCACAGATACGCAGTATTTT
TRBJ2-4	-	few	TRBV9	CASSASGQALQNIQYF	TGTGCCAGCAGCGCCTCGGGACAAGCTCTCCAAAACATTCAGTACTTC
TRBJ2-5	-	-	TRBV6-6	CASSGGGVETQYF	TGTGCCAGCAGCGGGGGTGGCGTGGAGACCCAGTACTTC
TRBJ2-7	TRBD1	-	TRBV29-1	CSVEGDSSQQYF	TGCAGCGTTGAGGGGGACAGCTCGCAGCAGTACTTC
TRBJ2-7	-	-	TRBV28	CASSSETVGHYEQYF	TGTGCCAGCAGCTCAGAGACGGTGGGCCACTACGAGCAGTACTTC
TRBJ2-3	-	-	TRBV6-5	CASSYSSSTDTQYF	TGTGCCAGCAGTTACTCGAGTAGCACAGATACGCAGTATTTT
TRBJ2-3	-	few	TRBV30	CAWSSGVLDTQYF	TGTGCCTGGAGCTCAGGGGTTTTGGATACGCAGTATTTT
TRBJ2-3	-	few	TRBV15	CATSFRGGLSDTQYF	TGTGCCACCAGCTTCCGAGGTGGGCTGTCAGATACGCAGTATTTT
TRBJ2-3	-	-	TRBV29-1	CSGDHGNTDTQYF	TGCAGCGGTGATCACGGGAACACAGATACGCAGTATTTT
TRBJ2-7	TRBD1	many	TRBV19	CASSPPVGTGAYEQYF	TGTGCCAGTAGTCCCCCAGTCGGGACAGGGGCATACGAGCAGTACTTC
TRBJ2-7	-	few	TRBV30	CAWRRTGTNEQYF	TGTGCCTGGAGGAGAACCGGGACCAACGAGCAGTACTTC
TRBJ1-1	-	-	TRBV25-1	CASRDRNTEAFF	TGTGCCAGCAGGGACAGGAACACTGAAGCTTTCTTT
TRBJ2-3	-	-	TRBV29-1	CSVEMGPPADTQYF	TGCAGCGTTGAAATGGGGCCCCCAGCAGATACGCAGTATTTT
TRBJ2-1	-	once	TRBV7-8	CASSSSPLLNEQFF	TGTGCCAGCAGCTCTTCACCCCTTCTAAATGAGCAGTTCTTC
TRBJ1-6	TRBD1	-	TRBV10-3	CAISQGAPNSPLHF	TGTGCCATCAGCCAGGGGGCACCTAATTCACCCCTCCACTTT
TRBJ1-1	-	-	TRBV29-1	CSGGQLNTEAFF	TGCAGCGGTGGACAGTTGAACACTGAAGCTTTCTTT
TRBJ2-1	-	-	TRBV7-2	CVRSLDNEQFF	TGTGTGCGCAGCTTAGACAATGAGCAGTTCTTC
TRBJ2-7	-	many	TRBV29-1	CSVGEVFGEQYF	TGCAGCGTTGGAGAAGTCTTTGGCGAGCAGTACTTC
TRBJ2-4	TRBD1	-	TRBV5-4	CASSSPGGGTKNIQYF	TGTGCCAGCAGCTCGCCAGGGGGCGGAACCAAAAACATTCAGTACTTC
TRBJ2-3	-	-	TRBV9	CASGDGWTDTQYF	TGTGCCAGTGGCGACGGCTGGACAGATACGCAGTATTTT
TRBJ2-1	-	few	TRBV7-9	CASSATFSYNEQFF	TGTGCCAGCAGCGCTACCTTCTCCTACAATGAGCAGTTCTTC
TRBJ2-1	TRBD1	-	TRBV2	CASSRGQGNEQFF	TGTGCCAGCAGTAGGGGACAGGGCAATGAGCAGTTCTTC
TRBJ2-3	-	few	TRBV13	CASRMREIKTDTQYF	TGTGCCAGCAGGATGCGGGAAATTAAAACAGATACGCAGTATTTT
TRBJ2-7	-	-	TRBV7-2	CASSSSMPPYEQYF	TGTGCCAGCAGCTCCTCCATGCCTCCCTACGAGCAGTACTTC
TRBJ2-3	TRBD2	-	TRBV29-1	CSVEGGLAGLGTDTQYF	TGCAGCGTTGAAGGGGGGCTAGCGGGATTAGGCACAGATACGCAGTATTTT
TRBJ2-1	-	few	TRBV2	CASSAGDMYEQFF	TGTGCCAGCAGTGCCGGCGACATGTATGAGCAGTTCTTC
TRBJ1-2	TRBD1	-	TRBV6-6	CASSYQDREGGYTF	TGTGCCAGCAGTTACCAGGACAGGGAGGGTGGCTACACCTTC
TRBJ2-3	-	-	TRBV6-6	CASSYSSPGSTDTQYF	TGTGCCAGCAGTTACTCGTCGCCAGGGAGCACAGATACGCAGTATTTT
TRBJ1-1	TRBD1	few	TRBV25-1	CASSGGGVTEAFF	TGTGCCAGCAGTGGAGGGGGCGTCACTGAAGCTTTCTTT
TRBJ1-5	TRBD1	-	TRBV9	CASPGQGWNQPQHF	TGTGCCAGTCCCGGACAGGGATGGAATCAGCCCCAGCATTTT